This passage covers 20 T cell receptor beta chains from one sample sequenced in a study of cytomegalovirus exposure and HLA in healthy donors. The PCR made use of 60 Vbeta and 13 Jbeta primers. The data were produced by immunoSEQ multiplex PCR, yet TCRdb's version contains in-frame clones alone and is incomplete. Among roughly 170,000 clones listed, approximately 81% were seen once. Specimen: PBMCs. The origin of the receptors is a woman aged 25-40 years in good health and CMV-seronegative.

The chain is built from TRBV19 and TRBJ2-7; D is unclear. Trimming stripped 8 bases from V and 2 bases from J, with 10 bases between. Germline values: CDR1 LNHDA, CDR2 SQIVND (reference sequence). CDR3 length equals 12 residues. The CDR3 region is CASARGPYEQYF. The CDR3 region has the DNA TGTGCCAGTGCCCGAGGTCCCTACGAGCAGTACTTC. Combining the CDR3 with reference TRBV19 and TRBJ2-7 gives the whole variable domain DGGITQSPKYLFRKEGQNVTLSCEQNLNHDAMYWYRQDPGQGLRLIYYSQIVNDFQKGDIAEGYSVSREKKESFPLTVTSAQKNPTAFYLCASARGPYEQYFGPGTRLTVT.

J is TRBJ1-4 and V is TRBV9; weak D call: TRBD1 (6 bases). Germline values: CDR1 SGDLS, CDR2 YYNGEE. V lost 1 base and J 3 bases, leaving 13 bases between the germline ends. This CDR3 has 16 residues. In nucleotides, the CDR3 is TGTGCCAGCAGCGTAAGCGAGGGGGTATCTAATGAAAAACTGTTTTTT. Encoded protein: CASSVSEGVSNEKLFF.

The CDR3 DNA reads as TGTGCCAGCAGACCCGGGGCAGGGGGCGAAAAACTGTTTTTT. It yields the protein CASRPGAGGEKLFF. This chain joins TRBV6-6 and TRBJ1-4; 8 positions match TRBD1. There are 14 residues in the CDR3. Germline V gene sequence: CDR1 MNHNY, CDR2 SVGAGI (reference sequence). Trimming cost V 6 bases and J 8 bases; bases outside gene matches: 8.

The V and J genes are TRBV4-1 and TRBJ2-7; TRBD2 matches at 8 bases. The germline CDR1 and CDR2 sequences are MGHRA and YSYEKL. The CDR3 consists of 14 residues. J was trimmed by 7 bases and V by 0 bases; bases with no gene match: 5. In nucleotides, the CDR3 is TGCGCCAGCAGCCAAGAAGGCGGGGGGAGGGAGCAGTACTTC. It yields the protein CASSQEGGGREQYF.

This chain connects TRBV28 to TRBJ2-3; D is ambiguous. The CDR3 runs to 17 residues. Germline assignment: CDR1 MDHEN and CDR2 SYDVKM. V shed 6 bases and J shed 1 base, with 20 bases lying between them. CDR3 in DNA: TGTGCCAGCAGACACCGTCCCGGCTATCGGGGCACAGATACGCAGTATTTT. This codes for CASRHRPGYRGTDTQYF. The whole variable domain, filled in from reference TRBV28 and TRBJ2-3, reads DVKVTQSSRYLVKRTGEKVFLECVQDMDHENMFWYRQDPGLGLRLIYFSYDVKMKEKGDIPEGYSVSREKKERFSLILESASTNQTSMYLCASRHRPGYRGTDTQYFGPGTRLTVL.

The chain joins TRBV7-8 to TRBJ2-5, with 12 bases matching TRBD2. The J call may not be correct, given that the DNA end is closer to TRBJ2-7. Per germline, CDR1 SGHVS and CDR2 FQNEAQ. The CDR3 length is 18 residues. Here the CDR3 DNA reads TGTGCCAGCAGCTTAGCGAGGCTAGCGGGGGGGCAGCCCTACGAGCAGTACTTC. This sequence encodes CASSLARLAGGQPYEQYF.

V is TRBV6-5 and J is TRBJ2-7; 11 nucleotides match TRBD2. The CDR3 loop spans 16 amino acids. Germline lookup yields CDR1 MNHEY and CDR2 SVGAGI. Losses at the gene ends were 2 bases for V and 1 base for J; bases not matched to a gene: 4. In DNA form, the CDR3 reads TGTGCCAGCAGTTACCACACTAGCGGGGGTTCCTACGAGCAGTACTTC. This sequence encodes CASSYHTSGGSYEQYF.

This clone showed up just once. A read error may produce the germline difference seen at one junction end. The CDR3 spells CASSLGRRGAGANGLTF. In nucleotides, the CDR3 is TGTGCCAGCAGCTTAGGCCGTCGGGGGGCCGGGGCCAACGGCCTGACTTTC. This sequence joins TRBV13 and TRBJ2-6; perhaps TRBD2 as D (7 bases). Germline CDR1 reads PRHDT; CDR2 reads FYEKMQ (reference sequence). CDR3 length: 17 amino acids.

The rearrangement uses TRBV23-1 and TRBJ1-5; D is undetermined. TRBV23-1 is sorted into the ORF group, with uncertain function. V gave up 7 bases and J gave up 2 bases, with 12 bases separating them. This CDR3 has 14 amino acids. Written as DNA, the CDR3 is TGCGCCAGCATCCGAACCTACGGCAATCAGCCCCAGCATTTT. Its translation is CASIRTYGNQPQHF.

The genes are TRBV25-1 and TRBJ1-3, with D possibly TRBD1 on 5 matching bases. The CDR3 is made up of 14 amino acids. Trimming removed 4 bases from V and 1 base from J, with 8 bases in between. Germline values: CDR1 MGHDK, CDR2 SYGVNS. The CDR3 region is CASSGGLSGNTIYF. In nucleotides, the CDR3 is TGTGCCAGCAGTGGGGGACTATCTGGAAACACCATATATTTT.

The J gene is TRBJ2-7, the V gene TRBV19; 9 bases fit TRBD1. V lost 5 bases and J lost 2; bases outside the gene matches: 7. Germline loops: CDR1 LNHDA, CDR2 SQIVND (reference sequence). This CDR3 has 15 residues. CDR3 sequence: CASSPPGQGTYEQYF. CDR3 bases: TGTGCCAGTAGTCCCCCGGGACAGGGTACCTACGAGCAGTACTTC.

The chain uses TRBV27 and TRBJ2-7; 11 bases agree with TRBD1. V was clipped by 2 bases and J by 5 bases; unmatched bases: 2. The CDR3 loop spans 14 amino acids. Germline V gene sequence: CDR1 MNHEY, CDR2 SMNVEV (reference sequence). The CDR3 sequence is CASSLGQGANEQYF. CDR3 bases: TGTGCCAGCAGTTTAGGACAGGGGGCCAACGAGCAGTACTTC.

The chain carries TRBV5-1 and TRBJ1-3; D unclear. CDR3 length equals 16 residues. The ends were cut back, 0 bases at V and 0 bases at J, with 10 bases in the middle. Germline CDR1 reads SGHRS; CDR2 reads YFSETQ. CDR3 amino acids: CASSLAPGSSGNTIYF. DNA for the CDR3: TGCGCCAGCAGCTTGGCCCCCGGGAGCTCTGGAAACACCATATATTTT.

The J gene is TRBJ2-5, the V gene TRBV4-2, with a weak D call TRBD2 (7 bases). Looked up from germline, CDR1 is LGHNA and CDR2 is YNFKEQ. V shed 1 base and J shed 5 bases, with 11 bases lying between them. CDR3 length equals 14 residues. CDR3 sequence (DNA): TGTGCCAGCAGCCAAGCGGGGGGCCGGGAGACCCAGTACTTC. Its protein product is CASSQAGGRETQYF.

The chain couples TRBV19 to TRBJ1-1; D gene ambiguous. Germline-derived CDR1 and CDR2 are LNHDA and SQIVND (reference sequence). CDR3 length: 15 amino acids. V was pared by 6 bases and J by 1 base, with 15 bases between. The CDR3 loop is CASRVKPPGNTEAFF. DNA of the CDR3: TGTGCCAGTAGAGTTAAACCACCGGGGAACACTGAAGCTTTCTTT.

This clone was counted between two and nine times. This rearrangement joins TRBV5-4 to TRBJ2-7; 8 nucleotides match TRBD1. The CDR3 has 15 amino acids. Germline assignment: CDR1 SGHNT and CDR2 YYREEE (reference sequence). V shed 2 bases and J 2 bases; nucleotides not matched to a gene: 6. The CDR3: CASSFLGQGTYEQYF. CDR3 DNA: TGTGCCAGCAGCTTTCTTGGACAGGGAACCTACGAGCAGTACTTC.

The chain links TRBV4-1 to TRBJ2-4; 12 bases agree with TRBD2. Trimming removed 4 bases from V and 0 bases from J; junction bases left unmatched: 7. The CDR3 length is 18 residues. In germline, CDR1 is MGHRA, CDR2 YSYEKL. DNA for the CDR3: TGCGCCAGCAGCCCGACTAGCGGGGGTATTCTAGCCAAAAACATTCAGTACTTC. This translates into CASSPTSGGILAKNIQYF.

The chain has TRBV18 and TRBJ2-7, with 7 bases lining up with TRBD2. CDR3 length: 18 amino acids. Trimming removed 2 bases from V and 4 bases from J; junction bases left unmatched: 17. Germline V lookup: CDR1 KGHSH, CDR2 LQKENI. This CDR3 is CASSPFASGTKQSYEQYF. The CDR3 DNA reads TGTGCCAGCTCACCATTCGCTAGCGGAACAAAACAAAGTTACGAGCAGTACTTC.

The chain recombines TRBV27 with TRBJ1-1; TRBD1 is a possible D gene (5 bases). V shed 0 bases and J shed 5 bases, with 10 bases lying between them. CDR1 and CDR2 from the germline V gene are MNHEY and SMNVEV (reference sequence). CDR3 length: 14 residues. This CDR3 is CASSLSWEGTEAFF. CDR3 coding DNA: TGTGCCAGCAGTTTATCGTGGGAGGGGACTGAAGCTTTCTTT.

The chain couples TRBV30 to TRBJ1-1; TRBD1 is a possible D gene (6 bases). CDR3 length: 13 residues. The germline V gene encodes CDR1 GTSNPN and CDR2 SVGIG (reference sequence). V lost 5 bases and J lost 5, with 15 bases in between. In DNA form, the CDR3 reads TGTGCCTGGTCCTCAGGGGTAGGGACTGAAGCTTTCTTT. Translation gives CAWSSGVGTEAFF.